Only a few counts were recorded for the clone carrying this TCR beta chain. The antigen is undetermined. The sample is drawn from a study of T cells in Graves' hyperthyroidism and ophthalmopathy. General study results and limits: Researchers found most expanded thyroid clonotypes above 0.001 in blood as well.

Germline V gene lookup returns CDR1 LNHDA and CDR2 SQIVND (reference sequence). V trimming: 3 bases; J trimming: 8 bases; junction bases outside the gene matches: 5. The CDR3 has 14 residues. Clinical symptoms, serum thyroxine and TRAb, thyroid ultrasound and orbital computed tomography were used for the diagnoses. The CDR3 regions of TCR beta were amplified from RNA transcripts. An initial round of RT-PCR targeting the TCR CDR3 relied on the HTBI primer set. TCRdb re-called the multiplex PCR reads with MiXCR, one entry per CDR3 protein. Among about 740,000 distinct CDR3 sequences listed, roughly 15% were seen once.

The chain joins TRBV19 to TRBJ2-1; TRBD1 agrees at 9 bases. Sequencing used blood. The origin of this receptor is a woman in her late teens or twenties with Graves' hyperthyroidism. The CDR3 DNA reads TGTGCCAGTAGTATTAATCACAGGGGGCATGAGCAGTTCTTC. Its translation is CASSINHRGHEQFF.